The clone carrying this T cell receptor beta chain is a singleton in its sample. Its antigen is not known. Trimming removed 5 bases at V and 1 base at J, with 9 bases between. Per the germline V gene, CDR1 is LGHDT and CDR2 is YNNKEL (reference sequence). CDR3 length: 14 residues. The data belong to a study of T cell responses to AZD1222 COVID-19 vaccine. Study-level findings and limits: Regions left unmutated in variants are reportedly the target of nearly half of spike-specific TCRs. Once two AZD1222 doses were given, Spike-specific TCR breadth and depth went up. Donors were chiefly white British, with a greater number of females, and clonal diversity was perhaps underestimated. Dominant at 160-218 and 743-854, vaccine-associated CD4 TCRs also spanned spike.

TCRdb's copy holds only in-frame clones and misses some; the assay was immunoSEQ multiplex PCR. Among about 180,000 clones, around 91% were seen once, and the ten largest hold 6.9%. This chain connects TRBV3-1 (or the pseudogene TRBV3-2) to TRBJ2-1; TRBD1 is a possible D gene (6 bases). The material sequenced was peripheral blood, taken on day 0 of AZD1222 vaccination. The clonotype originates from an adult in good health. This CDR3 is CASSGGSSYNEQFF. Written as DNA, the CDR3 is TGTGCCAGCAGCGGGGGCAGTTCCTACAATGAGCAGTTCTTC.